Listed below are T cell receptor beta chains from one sample, sequenced in a study of T cells in Graves' hyperthyroidism and ophthalmopathy. TCRdb used MiXCR to reprocess the multiplex PCR reads, holding one entry per CDR3 protein. Of about 360,000 distinct CDR3 sequences listed, less than 20% are singletons. The sample consisted of blood. The source is a woman between 18 and 29 years old with Graves' hyperthyroidism that later progressed to Graves' ophthalmopathy. CDR3s include the opening cysteine and the closing phenylalanine or tryptophan.

TRBJ1-1,TRBV6-5,CASSYSNRGVNTEAFF
TRBJ2-5,TRBV4-2,CASSQGDRRQETQYF
TRBJ1-2,TRBV29-1,CSVVKGNGYTF
TRBJ2-3,TRBV5-1,CASSYGGYTDTQYF
TRBJ2-2,TRBV2,CATRPDGTGELFF
TRBJ2-1,TRBV27,CASSLSLPGQGTGNEQFF
TRBJ1-1,TRBV7-2,CASRSRRGQGTEAFF
TRBJ1-5,TRBV20-1,CSAKQRSNQPQHF
TRBJ2-6,TRBV27,CASSLSGEQRSGANVLTF
TRBJ1-1,TRBV6-1,CASSLRSGGTEAFF
TRBJ2-4,TRBV5-1,CASSPGTAPSIQYF
TRBJ2-3,TRBV2,CASSETSGLTDTQYF
TRBJ2-2,TRBV7-8,CASSLARGRAIVNTGELFF
TRBJ2-7,TRBV5-6,CASSLHRGQWYEQYF
TRBJ2-5,TRBV9,CASSGGRKNMETQYF
TRBJ2-1,TRBV20-1,CSASVGLSSYNEQFF
TRBJ1-5,TRBV6-2/TRBV6-3,CASSYSLSSLSNQPQHF
TRBJ1-2,TRBV6-1,CASTPAPNYGYTF
TRBJ2-5,TRBV2,CASSGLAGASQQETQYF
TRBJ2-2,TRBV28,CASSYQAVGELFF
TRBJ2-4,TRBV20-1,CSARGSRGAKNIQYF
TRBJ1-6,TRBV18,CASSLESPGPDSPLHF
TRBJ2-3,TRBV2,CASTQGNTQYF
TRBJ1-1,TRBV6-2/TRBV6-3,CASGTGGYGGSTEAFF
TRBJ1-2,TRBV30,CAWTGGPSYYGYTF
TRBJ2-2,TRBV18,CASVGQGAAGELFF
TRBJ1-2,TRBV5-1,CASSLAAGRNYGYTF
TRBJ2-7,TRBV12-3/TRBV12-4,CASSFNVKFWEQYF
TRBJ2-1,TRBV2,CASSEEVAGGDNEQFF
TRBJ2-5,TRBV11-2,CASSTGAEETQYF
TRBJ2-2,TRBV3-1,CASSQDTHTGELFF
TRBJ1-1,TRBV4-3,CASSQVFTDQNTEAFF
TRBJ2-1,TRBV14,CASSQARKSYNEQFF
TRBJ1-5,TRBV6-1,CASGRDSNQPQHF
TRBJ2-3,TRBV29-1,CSVESGTDTQYF
TRBJ1-5,TRBV6-1,CASRIEGAYQPQHF
TRBJ2-1,TRBV7-2,CASSLAGGYFNEQFF
TRBJ2-5,TRBV20-1,CSAIQGDQETQYF
TRBJ1-5,TRBV7-8,CASSLAPQGNQPQHF
TRBJ2-2,TRBV29-1,CSVDSRNTGELFF
TRBJ2-1,TRBV2,CASSVRGSGRAGYNEQFF
TRBJ2-1,TRBV7-9,CASSSGQEQFF
TRBJ2-1,TRBV28,CASSSPLDPMRNEQFF
TRBJ2-5,TRBV28,CASSFQALGETQYF
TRBJ2-5,TRBV20-1,CSARDTGLAGGPRGVVTQYF